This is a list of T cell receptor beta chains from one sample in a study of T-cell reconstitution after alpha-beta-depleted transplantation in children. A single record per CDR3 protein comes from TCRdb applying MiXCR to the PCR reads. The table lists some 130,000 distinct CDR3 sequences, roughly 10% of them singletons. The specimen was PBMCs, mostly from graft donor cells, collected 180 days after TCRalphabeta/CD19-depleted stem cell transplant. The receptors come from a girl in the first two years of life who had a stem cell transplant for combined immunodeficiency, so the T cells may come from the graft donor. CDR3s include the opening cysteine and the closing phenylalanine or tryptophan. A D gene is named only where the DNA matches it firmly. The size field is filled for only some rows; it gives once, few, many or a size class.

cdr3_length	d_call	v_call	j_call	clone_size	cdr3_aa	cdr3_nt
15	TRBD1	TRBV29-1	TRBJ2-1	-	CSVERGTGAFNEQFF	TGCAGCGTTGAGAGGGGGACAGGGGCGTTTAATGAGCAGTTCTTC
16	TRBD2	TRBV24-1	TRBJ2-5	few	CATSDLASGHEETQYF	TGTGCCACCAGTGATTTGGCTAGCGGACACGAGGAGACCCAGTACTTC
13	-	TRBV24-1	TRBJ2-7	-	CATSDVGAYEQYF	TGTGCCACCAGTGATGTGGGGGCCTACGAGCAGTACTTC
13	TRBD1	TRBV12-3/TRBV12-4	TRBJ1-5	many	CASSLTGGQPQHF	TGTGCCAGCAGCCTCACAGGGGGCCAGCCCCAGCATTTT
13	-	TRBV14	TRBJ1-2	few	CASSQMLGLGYTF	TGTGCCAGCAGCCAAATGTTGGGTCTAGGCTACACCTTC
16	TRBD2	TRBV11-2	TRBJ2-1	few	CASSFLRGSGTNEQFF	TGTGCCAGCAGCTTCCTCCGCGGGAGCGGTACCAATGAGCAGTTCTTC
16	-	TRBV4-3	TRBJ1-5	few	CASSQGQGLPNQPQHF	TGCGCCAGCAGCCAAGGGCAAGGACTCCCCAATCAGCCCCAGCATTTT
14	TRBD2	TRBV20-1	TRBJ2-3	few	CSARVSGGGDTQYF	TGCAGTGCTAGAGTGTCGGGAGGGGGAGATACGCAGTATTTT
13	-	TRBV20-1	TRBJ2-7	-	CSARDGLSYEQYF	TGCAGTGCTAGAGACGGATTATCCTACGAGCAGTACTTC
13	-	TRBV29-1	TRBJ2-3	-	CSVEYLGSDTQYF	TGCAGCGTTGAATATCTCGGCTCAGATACGCAGTATTTT
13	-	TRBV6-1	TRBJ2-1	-	CASTQTRSNEQFF	TGTGCCAGCACTCAGACTAGGTCGAATGAGCAGTTCTTC
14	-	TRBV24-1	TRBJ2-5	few	CATSAGQSGETQYF	TGTGCCACCAGCGCGGGACAATCCGGGGAGACCCAGTACTTC
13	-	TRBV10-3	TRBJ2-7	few	CAISEQSPYEQYF	TGTGCCATCAGTGAACAGAGCCCCTACGAGCAGTACTTC
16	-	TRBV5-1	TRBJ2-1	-	CASSKTVARGYNEQFF	TGCGCCAGCAGCAAGACAGTGGCCAGAGGTTACAATGAGCAGTTCTTC
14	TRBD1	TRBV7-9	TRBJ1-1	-	CASSATGAGAEAFF	TGTGCCAGCAGCGCAACAGGGGCTGGCGCTGAAGCTTTCTTT
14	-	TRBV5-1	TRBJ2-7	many	CASSLAYRAYEQYF	TGCGCCAGCAGCTTGGCCTACAGGGCCTACGAGCAGTACTTC
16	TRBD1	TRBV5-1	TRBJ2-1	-	CASSPPTGFGYNEQFF	TGCGCCAGCAGCCCCCCGACAGGGTTCGGCTACAATGAGCAGTTCTTC
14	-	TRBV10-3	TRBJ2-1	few	CAIKTGPAYNEQFF	TGTGCCATCAAGACGGGACCGGCCTACAATGAGCAGTTCTTC
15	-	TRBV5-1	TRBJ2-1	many	CASTMRGSSYNEQFF	TGCGCCAGCACCATGAGGGGTAGCTCCTACAATGAGCAGTTCTTC
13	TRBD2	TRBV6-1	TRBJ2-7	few	CASTRGGWYEQYF	TGTGCCAGCACCCGGGGGGGTTGGTACGAGCAGTACTTC
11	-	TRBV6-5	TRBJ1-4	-	CASSIWGKLFF	TGTGCCAGCTCTATCTGGGGGAAACTGTTTTTT
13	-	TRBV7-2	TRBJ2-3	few	CASSLGAGDTQYF	TGTGCCAGCAGCTTAGGGGCGGGGGATACGCAGTATTTT
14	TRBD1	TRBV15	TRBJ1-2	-	CATHRGQGEDGYTF	TGTGCCACTCACAGGGGACAGGGAGAGGATGGCTACACCTTC
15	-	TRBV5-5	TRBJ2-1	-	CASSLKAAKYNEQFF	TGTGCCAGCAGCCTCAAGGCCGCCAAGTACAATGAGCAGTTCTTC
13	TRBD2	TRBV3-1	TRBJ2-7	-	CASSQGGRDEQYF	TGTGCCAGCAGCCAAGGCGGGAGGGACGAGCAGTACTTC
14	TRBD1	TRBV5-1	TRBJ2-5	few	CASTRQGASETQYF	TGCGCCAGCACCCGACAGGGGGCGTCGGAGACCCAGTACTTC
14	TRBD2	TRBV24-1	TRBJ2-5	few	CATSATGTMETQYF	TGTGCCACCAGTGCCACCGGGACTATGGAGACCCAGTACTTC
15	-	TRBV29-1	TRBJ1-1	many	CSVTKGVIVPTEAFF	TGCAGCGTTACTAAAGGGGTTATAGTGCCCACTGAAGCTTTCTTT
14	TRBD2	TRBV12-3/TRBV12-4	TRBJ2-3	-	CASTRRRGADTQYF	TGTGCCAGCACCAGACGCCGGGGGGCAGATACGCAGTATTTT
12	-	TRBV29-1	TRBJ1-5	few	CSVRDGHQPQHF	TGCAGCGTCCGGGACGGCCATCAGCCCCAGCATTTT
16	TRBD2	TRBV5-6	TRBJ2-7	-	CDSSWGGLAGGAEQYF	TGTGACAGCAGCTGGGGGGGACTAGCGGGAGGGGCCGAGCAGTACTTC
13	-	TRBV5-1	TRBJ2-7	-	CASSLDGTYEQYF	TGCGCCAGCAGTTTGGACGGAACCTACGAGCAGTACTTC
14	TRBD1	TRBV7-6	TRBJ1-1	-	CASSWGTGESGAFF	TGTGCCAGCAGCTGGGGGACAGGGGAATCGGGAGCTTTCTTT
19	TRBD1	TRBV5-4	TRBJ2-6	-	CASSLGGQGGATGANVLTF	TGTGCCAGCAGCTTGGGGGGACAGGGAGGGGCCACTGGGGCCAACGTCCTGACTTTC
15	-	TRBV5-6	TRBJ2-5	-	CASSLVYRGWETQYF	TGTGCCAGCAGCTTGGTGTATAGAGGTTGGGAGACCCAGTACTTC
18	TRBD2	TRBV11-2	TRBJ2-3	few	CASSLVDRLAGGPDTQYF	TGTGCCAGCAGCTTAGTCGACAGACTAGCGGGGGGGCCGGATACGCAGTATTTT
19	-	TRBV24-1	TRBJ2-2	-	CATSDYLHRASGNTGELFF	TGTGCCACCAGTGACTATTTACACAGGGCCTCGGGGAACACCGGGGAGCTGTTTTTT
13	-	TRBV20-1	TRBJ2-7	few	CSASWTLSYEQYF	TGCAGTGCAAGCTGGACACTCTCCTACGAGCAGTACTTC
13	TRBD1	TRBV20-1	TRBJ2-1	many	CSARQGAFNEQFF	TGCAGTGCCAGACAGGGGGCATTCAATGAGCAGTTCTTC
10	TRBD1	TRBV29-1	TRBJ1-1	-	CRTDRVEAFF	TGCAGAACCGACAGGGTTGAAGCTTTCTTT
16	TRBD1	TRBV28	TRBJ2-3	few	CASSSDREGNTDTQYF	TGTGCCAGCAGTTCTGACAGGGAAGGGAACACAGATACGCAGTATTTT
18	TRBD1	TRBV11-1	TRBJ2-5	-	CASSSYPGQGVFQETQYF	TGTGCCAGCAGCTCTTACCCGGGACAGGGGGTATTCCAAGAGACCCAGTACTTC
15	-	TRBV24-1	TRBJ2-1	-	CATSDGGGRYNEQFF	TGTGCCACCAGTGATGGAGGGGGTAGATACAATGAGCAGTTCTTC
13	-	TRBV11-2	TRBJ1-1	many	CASSLEGNTEAFF	TGTGCCAGCAGCTTAGAAGGGAACACTGAAGCTTTCTTT
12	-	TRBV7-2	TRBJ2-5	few	CASSSSNGVKYF	TGTGCCAGCAGCTCGTCCAATGGGGTCAAGTACTTC
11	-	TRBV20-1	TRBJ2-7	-	CSANPSYEQYF	TGCAGTGCCAACCCCTCCTACGAGCAGTACTTC
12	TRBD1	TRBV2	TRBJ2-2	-	CAAGGDTGELFF	TGTGCCGCAGGGGGAGACACCGGGGAGCTGTTTTTT